The T cell receptor beta chain described here comes from a study of T cells after yellow fever vaccination (dated by TCRdb to the late 2010s). The study in broad terms: The SMART-Seq v4 Ultra Low Input RNA kit was used to prepare libraries from fractions with low cell numbers. Two healthy male donors, one aged 18 to 30 and one aged 30 to 40 years, were included in the cohort. Blood samples were taken at several timepoints before and after primary and secondary immunization, and bulk PBMC replicates and cell subsets were isolated. To track T-cell clones before and after primary and booster YFV17D yellow fever vaccination, bulk TCR alpha and beta repertoires were sequenced longitudinally. What the work shows at the level of the full study, not this receptor alone: Computational filtering was required because FACS-sorted repertoires could contain abundant contaminating clonotypes from the bulk population. Only a couple of donors were included in the study, so the extent to which the findings can be generalized is limited. A small fraction of clonotypes appeared in both the CD4 and CD8 compartments, likely as a result of convergent recombination. Compared with the primary T-cell response, the secondary T-cell response was weaker but faster, peaking on day 5 rather than day 15. After the booster, most clones that had expanded after primary vaccination were detected again (approximately 95% of CD4 and 88% of CD8), suggesting broad maintenance of memory.

TCR cDNA was made using 5'RACE template switching, a step that added a universal primer site and unique molecular identifiers. Priming for cDNA synthesis came from both the TCR alpha and TCR beta constant segments. Library amplification involved two PCR steps, and the second step added sample barcodes and sequencing adapters. Libraries were sequenced on Illumina HiSeq 2500 (2x100 bp) or NovaSeq (2x150 bp). Concerning the study's data processing: MIGEC handled demultiplexing of reads and collapsing into UMI consensus sequences, while MiXCR performed V(D)J alignment. Vaccine-responding clonotypes were defined with edgeR using replicate PBMC samples, requiring FDR below 0.01 and a log2 fold change above 5 up to day 15. Each bulk clonotype received a CD4 or CD8 identity based on whether the sequenced CD4 or CD8 repertoire contained that clonotype at higher abundance. TCRdb reanalyzed the raw reads on its own, using fastp at Q25 for trimming and MiXCR for clone calling, and kept in-frame beta chains. Each CDR3 protein gets just one entry, which takes the most common genes and DNA from the rows behind it. TCRdb, rather than the study authors, made the V and J calls. The sample yields 500,000 to 650,000 distinct CDR3 sequences; 9% to 15% were counted once. The ten biggest clones cover 14% to 15% of the sample.

In the paper's terms, the treatment or condition label means: live attenuated yellow fever vaccine strain. At each blood-draw timepoint, two biological replicates of bulk PBMCs were obtained. A standard Ficoll-Paque protocol was used to isolate PBMCs from peripheral blood. RNA was extracted with TriZol from bulk PBMCs, CD4 and CD8 fractions, and dextramer-positive and dextramer-negative fractions. Concerning this clonotype itself: Its target antigen remains unknown. No quality values exist for individual bases; no much larger clone is one base distant.

Cut back by 5 bases and 0 bases, the V and J ends lie 14 bases apart. The CDR3 runs 15 residues from the cysteine to the phenylalanine. Of all the DNA, just the CDR3 is kept, 45 bases in frame from base 1. CDR1 and CDR2, per the germline V gene, are SGHTA and FQGNSA. This chain joins TRBV7-2 to TRBJ2-7; TRBD1 could be the D gene, as 7 bases match. The TCR originated in a man aged 30-40 years who received the YFV17D yellow fever vaccine. Source: PBMCs, taken on the day of the yellow fever booster vaccination. The CDR3 reads as follows: CASSQGGRSSYEQYF. The DNA is as follows: TGTGCCAGCAGCCAGGGGGGACGGAGCTCCTACGAGCAGTACTTC.